This paragraph covers one T cell receptor beta chain sequence. The antigen is undetermined. Treatment defined: roughly ten-day PBMC culture with coronavirus spike peptide pools or control peptides (ViraFEST assay). These data originate in a study of vaccination and CD4 T cells after COVID-19. On the study more broadly: Convalescent patients gave post-COVID blood a median about 100 days post-diagnosis, range 35 to 161. For post-vaccine samples, collection took place a median approximately 78 days after dose two, ranging from 14 to 241.

The Oncomine TCR Beta short-read assay was what sequenced the DNA obtained from cultured CD4+ T cells. Researchers extracted genomic DNA from CD4+ T cells that had been cultured. TCRdb reprocessed the PCR reads with MiXCR, giving one entry per CDR3 protein. The sample holds 15,000 or so distinct CDR3 sequences, around 73% seen once. The CDR3 length is 14 residues. The V gene lost 5 bases and the J gene lost 6 bases, with 14 bases spanning the gap. The germline CDR1 and CDR2 sequences are SGHVS and FQNEAQ. The V gene is TRBV7-8, the J gene TRBJ2-1, with TRBD2 as a possible D gene (5 bases). This clonotype was obtained from a human donor who had recovered from COVID-19. Sequenced input: CD4+ T cells from blood, cultured in vitro. The CDR3 protein is CASSPPRGSNEQFF. CDR3 DNA: TGTGCCAGCAGCCCCCCCCGGGGTTCCAATGAGCAGTTCTTC.